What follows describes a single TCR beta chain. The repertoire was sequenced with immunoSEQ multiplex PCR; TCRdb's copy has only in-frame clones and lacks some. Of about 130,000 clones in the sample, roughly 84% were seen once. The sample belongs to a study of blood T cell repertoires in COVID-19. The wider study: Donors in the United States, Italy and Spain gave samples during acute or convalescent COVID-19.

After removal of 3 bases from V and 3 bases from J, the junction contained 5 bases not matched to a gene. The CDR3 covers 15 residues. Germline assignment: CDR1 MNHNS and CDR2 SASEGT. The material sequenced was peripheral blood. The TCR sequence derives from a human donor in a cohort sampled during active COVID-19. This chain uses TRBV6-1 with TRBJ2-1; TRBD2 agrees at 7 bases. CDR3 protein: CASSDQAGVYNEQFF. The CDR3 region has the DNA TGTGCCAGCAGTGATCAGGCGGGGGTCTACAATGAGCAGTTCTTC.